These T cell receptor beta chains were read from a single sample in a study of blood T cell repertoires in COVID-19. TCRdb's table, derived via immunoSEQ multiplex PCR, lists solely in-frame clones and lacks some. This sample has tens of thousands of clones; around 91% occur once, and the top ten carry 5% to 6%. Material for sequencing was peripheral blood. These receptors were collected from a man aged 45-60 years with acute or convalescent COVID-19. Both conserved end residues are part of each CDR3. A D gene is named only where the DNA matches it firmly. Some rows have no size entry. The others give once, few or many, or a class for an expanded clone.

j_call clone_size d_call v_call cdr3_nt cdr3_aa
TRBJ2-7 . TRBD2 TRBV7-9 TGTGCCAGCACGCGAGGGGGACTAGCGGGGGTTACCTACGAGCAGTACTTC CASTRGGLAGVTYEQYF
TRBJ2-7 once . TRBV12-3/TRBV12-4 TGTGCCAGCAGTTTAACCGACAGCACTCGACCCCACTTC CASSLTDSTRPHF
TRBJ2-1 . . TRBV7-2 TGTGCCAGCAGCTTATCTGGCCCCAATGAGCAGTTCTTC CASSLSGPNEQFF
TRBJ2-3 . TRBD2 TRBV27 TGTGCCAGCAGGGTAGCGGGAGGGTTCACAGATACGCAGTATTTT CASRVAGGFTDTQYF
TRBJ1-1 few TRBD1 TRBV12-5 TGTGCTAGTGGTTTGTATCAGGGGGCGGGTACTGAAGCTTTCTTT CASGLYQGAGTEAFF
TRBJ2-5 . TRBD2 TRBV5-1 TGCGCCAGCAGGGTGAGGACCGGGAGGGGAGAGACCCAGTACTTC CASRVRTGRGETQYF
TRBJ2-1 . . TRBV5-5 TGTGCCAGCAGCCCCTCACAGGTGTCCGATGAGCAGTTCTTC CASSPSQVSDEQFF
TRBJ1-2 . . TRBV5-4 TGTGCCAGCAGCCCCCGGTCCGGGGGCTACACCTTC CASSPRSGGYTF
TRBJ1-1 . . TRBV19 TGTGCCAGTAGTATCCATAGCACTGAAGCTTTCTTT CASSIHSTEAFF
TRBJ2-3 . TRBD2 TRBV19 TGTGCCAGTAGTACCACTTGGGGACTAATCTTAGATACGCAGTATTTT CASSTTWGLILDTQYF
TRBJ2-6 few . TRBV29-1 TGCAGCGTTCGGATTCGCAGGGAATACTCTGGGGCCAACGTCCTGACTTTC CSVRIRREYSGANVLTF
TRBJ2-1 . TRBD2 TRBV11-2 TGTGCCAGCAGCTTATTCCTGGGAGGGAGTTCCTACAATGAGCAGTTCTTC CASSLFLGGSSYNEQFF
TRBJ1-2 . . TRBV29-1 TGCAGCGCCGCGGAAGGGGCCCCTTCTGGCTACACCTTC CSAAEGAPSGYTF
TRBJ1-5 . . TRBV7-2 TGTGCCAGCAGCTTAACCGGGGGCAATCAGCCCCAGCATTTT CASSLTGGNQPQHF
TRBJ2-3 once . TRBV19 TGTGCCAGTAGTACAAACACAGATACGCAGTATTTT CASSTNTDTQYF
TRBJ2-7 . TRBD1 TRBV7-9 TGTGCCAGCAGCTTAGACAGGGGGCGCGAGCAGTACTTC CASSLDRGREQYF
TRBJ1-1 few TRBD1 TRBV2 TGTGCCAGCAGCGATCAGGGGGTAGGGACTGAAGCTTTCTTT CASSDQGVGTEAFF